The source of this T cell receptor (beta chain) is a study of identical twins. TCRdb re-derived calls from the 5' RACE reads in MiXCR, one entry per CDR3 protein. Found here are 700,000 to 950,000 distinct CDR3 sequences, 9% to 15% of them singletons; the top ten hold under 2%. There are a few counts of this clonotype. V gave up 7 bases and J gave up 3 bases; unmatched junction bases: 15. CDR3 length: 18 residues. In germline, CDR1 is SQVTM, CDR2 ANQGSEA. Healthy Caucasian donors formed the entire cohort. These data were also filed under a second study, of yellow fever vaccine responses in identical twins.

This sequence joins TRBV29-1 and TRBJ2-3; 14 nucleotides line up with TRBD2. The material sequenced was PBMCs. The sequence came from a woman aged 18-30 years in good health. The CDR3 is CSATSDHRLAGGTDTQYF. The CDR3 DNA follows: TGCAGCGCCACCTCCGACCATCGACTAGCGGGAGGGACAGATACGCAGTATTTT.